A single sample is the source of the 10 T cell receptor beta chains below, sequenced in a study of early T cells in non-severe SARS-CoV-2 infection. TCRdb re-derived calls from the 5' RACE reads in MiXCR, one entry per CDR3 protein. Counted here are 65,000 to 80,000 distinct CDR3 sequences, over 10% occurring once; the ten biggest clones make up less than 1.5%. Sequencing was done on a sample of whole blood. The receptors were sampled from an adult who was a healthcare worker with PCR-confirmed SARS-CoV-2 infection or an uninfected control (not recorded which).

This clonotype was counted at least ten times. J is TRBJ2-5 and V is TRBV6-2 or TRBV6-3; D may be TRBD1 (6 bases). This CDR3 has 14 residues. Germline CDR1 reads MNHEY; CDR2 reads SVGEGT. Between the trimmed V and J ends, which lost 6 bases and 5 bases, there was a span of 16 bases. The CDR3 region has the DNA TGTGCCAGCAGACCCGCAGGGGCTCAGGAGACCCAGTACTTC. Residues: CASRPAGAQETQYF.

This clonotype was observed many times. CDR3 nucleotide sequence: TGTGCCAGCAGCTGGGGCCGGAACACCGGGGAGCTGTTTTTT. This encodes CASSWGRNTGELFF. The chain uses TRBV14 and TRBJ2-2; possibly TRBD1 for D (5 bases). The CDR3 loop spans 14 amino acids. The ends were cut back, 5 bases at V and 1 base at J, with 8 bases in the middle. Germline CDR1 reads SGHDN; CDR2 reads FVKESK.

This clonotype was counted at least ten times. This chain connects TRBV20-1 to TRBJ1-5, with 11 positions matching TRBD1. The CDR3 consists of 15 residues. V lost 5 bases and J lost 7; bases outside the gene matches: 10. The germline V gene encodes CDR1 DFQATT and CDR2 SNEGSKA (reference sequence). CDR3 loop: CSAHRDRGLEQPQHF. CDR3 in DNA: TGCAGTGCTCACCGGGACAGGGGGTTAGAACAGCCCCAGCATTTT.

There are many counts of this clonotype. The chain is built from TRBV3-1 and TRBJ1-2; D is undetermined. Germline CDR1 is LGHDT and CDR2 is YNNKEL (reference sequence). This CDR3 has 17 amino acids. V shed 0 bases and J shed 4 bases, with 18 bases lying between them. The chain's CDR3 is CASSQDLARIPGYGYTF. The CDR3, as DNA: TGTGCCAGCAGCCAAGATTTGGCTCGGATACCGGGCTATGGCTACACCTTC.

In this sample, this clonotype turned up many times. The chain employs TRBV7-6 and TRBJ1-6, with D possibly matching TRBD1 (5 bases). The germline V gene has CDR1 SGHVS and CDR2 FNYEAQ. The CDR3 is 16 residues long. With 6 bases removed from V and 4 bases from J, the gap between germline ends came to 16 bases. The DNA for the CDR3 is TGTGCCAGCAGGCCGGGACCGGGGGAATATAATTCACCCCTCCACTTT. Amino acids: CASRPGPGEYNSPLHF.

This clonotype has just a few counts. The chain combines TRBV6-2 or TRBV6-3 with TRBJ2-7; D is tentatively TRBD1 or TRBD2 (5 bases each). Germline V gene sequence: CDR1 MNHEY, CDR2 SVGEGT. CDR3 size: 13 residues. Deletions cut 6 bases from V and 5 bases from J, with 14 bases between. The CDR3 sequence: CASSSPGPHEQYF. The CDR3 nucleotides are TGTGCCAGCAGCTCGCCGGGACCCCACGAGCAGTACTTC.

This clonotype was recorded at least ten times. The J gene is TRBJ2-6, the V gene TRBV9; the match to TRBD1 covers 8 bases. CDR3 length: 16 amino acids. Looked up from germline, CDR1 is SGDLS and CDR2 is YYNGEE. V was pared by 6 bases and J by 0 bases, with 5 bases of the junction left unmatched. The CDR3: CASNRDRSSGANVLTF. CDR3 nucleotide sequence: TGTGCCAGCAACCGGGACAGGAGCTCTGGGGCCAACGTCCTGACTTTC. Variable domain in full (rest from reference TRBV9 and TRBJ2-6): DSGVTQTPKHLITATGQRVTLRCSPRSGDLSVYWYQQSLDQGLQFLIQYYNGEERAKGNILERFSAQQFPDLHSELNLSSLELGDSALYFCASNRDRSSGANVLTFGAGSRLTVL.

The chain recombines TRBV20-1 with TRBJ2-3; D might be TRBD2 (6 bases). CDR3 size: 16 residues. The V and J ends lost 3 bases and 0 bases respectively, with 16 bases between them. Germline CDR1 is DFQATT and CDR2 is SNEGSKA (reference sequence). This chain's CDR3 is CSASDGRGPSTDTQYF. CDR3 bases: TGCAGTGCTAGCGACGGGAGAGGACCTAGCACAGATACGCAGTATTTT.

V usage is TRBV12-3 or TRBV12-4 and J usage is TRBJ2-1, with no clear D. This CDR3 spans 13 amino acids. The V and J ends lost 5 bases and 2 bases respectively, with 7 bases between them. CDR3 region: CASSLRTYNEQFF. DNA of the CDR3: TGTGCCAGCAGTCTCCGGACCTACAATGAGCAGTTCTTC.

This clonotype was recorded at least ten times. This sequence joins TRBV29-1 and TRBJ2-5; D may correspond to TRBD1 or TRBD2 (5 bases each). With 6 bases removed from V and 5 bases from J, the gap between germline ends came to 19 bases. The CDR3 extends over 14 amino acids. CDR1 and CDR2 from the germline V gene are SQVTM and ANQGSEA. The CDR3 coding sequence is TGCAGCGTCGTACCGGGACCGGGGCGGGAGACCCAGTACTTC. Its translation: CSVVPGPGRETQYF. Variable domain in full (rest from reference TRBV29-1 and TRBJ2-5): SAVISQKPSRDICQRGTSLTIQCQVDSQVTMMFWYRQQPGQSLTLIATANQGSEATYESGFVIDKFPISRPNLTFSTLTVSNMSPEDSSIYLCSVVPGPGRETQYFGPGTRLLVL.